The T cell receptor (beta chain) described here comes from a study of T cell responses to AZD1222 COVID-19 vaccine. Study-level background: Timing groups of about 4 and about 12 weeks for second doses were pooled.

Germline CDR1 is SEHNR and CDR2 is FQNEAQ (reference sequence). The CDR3 spans 12 residues. Unmatched junction bases numbered 2, after V lost 7 bases and J lost 3 bases. Only a few counts were recorded for this clone. Its antigen remains unknown. Clones were read by immunoSEQ multiplex PCR, and TCRdb kept only the in-frame ones, dropping some. Found here are some 110,000 clones, around 89% of them singletons; the top ten hold about 4.2%. Overall study findings and caveats: Seropositive AZD1222 recipients at baseline numbered only 5 or 6. White British ancestry dominated among donors, who included more females, and clonal diversity was possibly underestimated.

The sequence came from an adult in good health. The material was peripheral blood, obtained on day 0 of AZD1222 vaccination. V usage is TRBV7-9 and J usage is TRBJ1-2, with 7 bases lining up with TRBD1. The CDR3 DNA follows: TGTGCCAGCACCGACAGGGACTATGGCTACACCTTC. It encodes CASTDRDYGYTF.